This T cell receptor (beta chain) appears in the sequencing data of a study of T cell responses to AZD1222 COVID-19 vaccine. The protocol was immunoSEQ multiplex PCR, while the TCRdb copy is restricted to in-frame clones and leaves out a portion. The sample has approximately 180,000 clones; roughly nine tenths are singletons. Germline V gives CDR1 SGHVS, CDR2 FQNEAQ. The trim removed 1 base at V and 0 bases at J, leaving 5 bases unmatched. This CDR3 spans 16 amino acids. V gene TRBV7-8 combines with J gene TRBJ1-2, with 7 bases fitting TRBD1. Material: peripheral blood, obtained on day 0 of AZD1222 vaccination. The sequence derives from an adult in good health. Here the CDR3 reads CASSLGPGTANYGYTF. CDR3 in DNA: TGTGCCAGCAGCTTAGGACCCGGGACAGCTAACTATGGCTACACCTTC.